One and the same sample provided the 32 T cell receptor beta chains below, sequenced in a study of control samples from healthy donors and cancer patients. The table came from immunoSEQ multiplex PCR; TCRdb's copy has only in-frame clones and leaves some out. The data hold 110,000 or so clones, with 89% observed a single time. The specimen was blood. The receptors here all came from a man aged 50-59 years in good health.

This clone has more than one count but fewer than ten. The chain is built from TRBV4-1 and TRBJ1-3; 7 bases fit TRBD1. Per germline, CDR1 MGHRA and CDR2 YSYEKL. Trimming at V came to 4 bases and at J to 4 bases, leaving 19 bases not matched to a gene. The CDR3 has 19 residues. The CDR3 region has the DNA TGCGCCAGCAGCCGGAAAGAGTGGGTCGACAGGGACTCCGGAAACACCATATATTTT. Translation gives CASSRKEWVDRDSGNTIYF.

This clone was found once. The gene calls are TRBV7-6 and TRBJ2-7; 7 bases map to TRBD1. Unmatched junction bases numbered 12, after V lost 5 bases and J lost 2 bases. The CDR3 is made up of 16 amino acids. The germline gives CDR1 SGHVS, CDR2 FNYEAQ. The CDR3 here is CASSLIPGGPTYEQYF. The CDR3 nucleotides read TGTGCCAGCAGCCTCATCCCAGGGGGTCCTACCTACGAGCAGTACTTC.

The chain is built from TRBV27 and TRBJ1-4; D is undetermined. Trimming shortened V by 4 bases and J by 0 bases, and 6 bases separated the two germline ends. Germline CDR1 is MNHEY and CDR2 is SMNVEV (reference sequence). This CDR3 region has 14 residues. CDR3 protein: CASSSQPTNEKLFF. The CDR3 DNA reads as TGTGCCAGCAGTTCTCAGCCAACTAATGAAAAACTGTTTTTT.

This sequence joins TRBV19 and TRBJ1-4; D is perhaps TRBD1 (6 bases). The CDR3 contains 15 residues. CDR1 is LNHDA and CDR2 is SQIVND in the germline V gene (reference sequence). Trimming took off 4 bases at V and 7 bases at J, with 16 bases between the two ends. CDR3 loop: CASSTYREVSEKLFF. CDR3 DNA: TGTGCCAGTAGTACCTACAGGGAAGTAAGTGAAAAACTGTTTTTT.

In this sample, this clone turned up once. The gene calls are TRBV12-5 and TRBJ1-1; TRBD1 is a possible D gene (6 bases). The CDR3 is made up of 16 amino acids. Germline V gene lookup returns CDR1 LGHNT and CDR2 FRNRAP. V lost 0 bases, J lost 1 base, and 12 bases lay in between. CDR3 sequence reads: CASGLVLRDTNTEAFF. CDR3 DNA sequence: TGTGCTAGTGGTTTGGTACTCCGGGACACGAACACTGAAGCTTTCTTT. Based on the CDR3 plus reference TRBV12-5 and TRBJ1-1, the full variable domain is DARVTQTPRHKVTEMGQEVTMRCQPILGHNTVFWYRQTMMQGLELLAYFRNRAPLDDSGMPKDRFSAEMPDATLATLKIQPSEPRDSAVYFCASGLVLRDTNTEAFFGQGTRLTVV.

This clone has just one count. The chain combines TRBV5-1 with TRBJ2-5; D is ambiguous. V shed 4 bases and J shed 1 base, with 14 bases lying between them. CDR3 length equals 15 residues. CDR1 and CDR2 from the germline V gene are SGHRS and YFSETQ. The CDR3 DNA sequence: TGCGCCAGCAGCCCCCGCCGGCAGGTCCAAGAGACCCAGTACTTC. It codes for CASSPRRQVQETQYF.

A remark on this clone: Different DNA sequences within this sample yield the same CDR3. V gene TRBV3-1 (or the pseudogene TRBV3-2) combines with J gene TRBJ2-5, with 12 positions matching TRBD2. CDR3 length: 15 residues. V dropped 3 bases and J dropped 5; count of bases not matched to a gene: 4. CDR1 and CDR2 from the germline V gene are LGHDT and YNNKEL (reference sequence). The CDR3 DNA is TGTGCCAGCAGCCAGCTAGCGGGGGGGCCTGAGACCCAGTACTTC. Residues: CASSQLAGGPETQYF.

The chain combines TRBV14 with TRBJ1-1; D might be TRBD1 (6 bases). In germline, CDR1 is SGHDN, CDR2 FVKESK. Trimming removed 4 bases from V and 0 bases from J, with 18 bases in between. The CDR3 runs to 17 residues. CDR3 in DNA: TGTGCCAGCAGCCGCACAGGGCGATACTTCATGAACACTGAAGCTTTCTTT. This encodes CASSRTGRYFMNTEAFF.

This clone has only one observation. The chain is built from TRBV21-1 and TRBJ2-5; TRBD1, the table's D call, was not compared with the DNA. TRBV21-1 is a pseudogene segment. CDR3 size: 15 residues. The CDR3 DNA sequence: TGTGCCAGCAGCAAGGCAGGGGAGTACCAAGAGACCCAGTACTTC. Translating it yields CASSKAGEYQETQYF.

This clone is a singleton in its sample. The chain joins TRBV19 to TRBJ2-7; D ambiguous. The germline V and J ends were trimmed by 3 bases and 0 bases, with 9 bases remaining between them. Germline CDR1 and CDR2: LNHDA and SQIVND (reference sequence). CDR3 size: 14 residues. CDR3 coding DNA: TGTGCCAGTAGTATTAATGACGGCTCCTACGAGCAGTACTTC. It is translated as CASSINDGSYEQYF.

The chain is built from TRBV18 and TRBJ2-2; D call uncertain. CDR3 length: 20 residues. The germline V and J ends were trimmed by 3 bases and 4 bases, with 27 bases remaining between them. Germline CDR1 is KGHSH and CDR2 is LQKENI. Here the CDR3 DNA reads TGTGCCAGCTCACCTAATCACCGTTCCGATACCCTCCGCATCACCGGGGAGCTGTTTTTT. It specifies CASSPNHRSDTLRITGELFF.

This clone was picked up one time. The V call is TRBV5-1, the J call TRBJ2-7; TRBD2 is a possible D gene (6 bases). The CDR3 has 14 amino acids. Germline V lookup: CDR1 SGHRS, CDR2 YFSETQ. Deletions cut 4 bases from V and 0 bases from J, with 11 bases between. CDR3: CASSRDLSSYEQYF. In DNA, the CDR3 is TGCGCCAGCAGCCGGGACTTGAGCTCCTACGAGCAGTACTTC.

The rearrangement uses TRBV6-1 and TRBJ2-5; 11 bases map to TRBD1. The CDR3 is made up of 16 amino acids. CDR1 and CDR2 from the germline V gene are MNHNS and SASEGT. J was trimmed by 3 bases and V by 3 bases; bases with no gene match: 6. The CDR3 sequence is CASSDLRTGGKETQYF. The CDR3 DNA reads as TGTGCCAGCAGTGATCTGAGGACAGGGGGCAAAGAGACCCAGTACTTC.

The chain links TRBV30 to TRBJ1-6; D unresolved. This CDR3 spans 12 amino acids. V was cut by 0 bases and J by 10 bases, with 7 bases left in between. CDR1 and CDR2 (germline): GTSNPN, SVGIG (reference sequence). CDR3 loop: CAWSVVRSPLHF. CDR3 in DNA: TGTGCCTGGAGTGTGGTCCGGTCACCCCTCCACTTT. Full variable domain (remainder filled in from reference TRBV30 and TRBJ1-6): SQTIHQWPATLVQPVGSPLSLECTVEGTSNPNLYWYRQAAGRGLQLLFYSVGIGQISSEVPQNLSASRPQDRQFILSSKKLLLSDSGFYLCAWSVVRSPLHFGNGTRLTVT.

The genes are TRBV10-1 and TRBJ1-5; possible D gene TRBD1, 6 bases. V was cut by 5 bases and J by 6 bases, with 17 bases left in between. Per the germline V gene, CDR1 is WNHNN and CDR2 is SYGVQD (reference sequence). The CDR3 consists of 15 residues. The CDR3 protein is CASSLAGVGGQPQHF. DNA of the CDR3: TGCGCCAGCAGTCTGGCAGGGGTAGGGGGTCAGCCCCAGCATTTT.

This chain links TRBV6-2 or TRBV6-3 with TRBJ1-1; unclear D gene. The CDR3 is made up of 13 amino acids. Trimming took off 2 bases at V and 5 bases at J, with 9 bases between the two ends. Germline values: CDR1 MNHEY, CDR2 SVGEGT. The CDR3 spells CASSYTRATEAFF. The CDR3 nucleotides are TGTGCCAGCAGTTACACTAGGGCTACTGAAGCTTTCTTT.

The V gene is TRBV7-2, the J gene TRBJ1-1, with a weak D call TRBD1 (5 bases). Germline V gene data show CDR1 as SGHTA and CDR2 as FQGNSA. The length of the CDR3 is 15 residues. Trimming cost V 1 base and J 0 bases, with 9 bases left between them. The chain's CDR3 is CASSLVPGVNTEAFF. For the CDR3, the DNA is TGTGCCAGCAGCTTAGTCCCGGGGGTGAACACTGAAGCTTTCTTT.

The CDR3: CASSLDRDSTYEQYF. The CDR3 DNA is TGTGCCAGCAGCTTAGACCGGGACTCTACCTACGAGCAGTACTTC. The rearrangement joins TRBV7-2 to TRBJ2-7, with a possible D match to TRBD2 (6 bases). The CDR3 totals 15 residues. Trimming took off 1 base at V and 2 bases at J, with 12 bases between the two ends. Germline V CDR1 and CDR2: SGHTA, FQGNSA. Looking up the rest from reference TRBV7-2 and TRBJ2-7 gives the full variable domain: GAGVSQSPSNKVTEKGKDVELRCDPISGHTALYWYRQSLGQGLEFLIYFQGNSAPDKSGLPSDRFSAERTGGSVSTLTIQRTQQEDSAVYLCASSLDRDSTYEQYFGPGTRLTVT.

The chain employs TRBV5-1 and TRBJ2-1; 8 bases are a match to TRBD2. V lost 5 bases to trimming and J lost 9 bases; unmatched junction nucleotides: 10. CDR1 and CDR2 from the germline V gene are SGHRS and YFSETQ. CDR3 length: 14 residues. CDR3 nucleotides: TGCGCCAGCAGTCGTACGGGGGGGTCGAGTGAGCAGTTCTTC. This encodes CASSRTGGSSEQFF.

J is TRBJ2-5 and V is TRBV19, with TRBD2 identical over 14 bases. Germline-derived CDR1 and CDR2 are LNHDA and SQIVND (reference sequence). The CDR3 runs to 16 residues. The junction had 7 bases not matched to a gene; V was cut back by 5 bases and J by 5 bases. CDR3 amino acids: CASSSRLAGGLETQYF. Here the CDR3 DNA reads TGTGCCAGTAGTTCCCGACTAGCGGGGGGGCTGGAGACCCAGTACTTC.

This chain links TRBV3-1 (or the pseudogene TRBV3-2) with TRBJ2-7; D tentatively reads TRBD1 or TRBD2 (5 bases each). Germline V gene sequence: CDR1 LGHDT, CDR2 YNNKEL (reference sequence). The length of the CDR3 is 14 residues. Trimming pared 4 bases from V and 5 bases from J, leaving 15 bases between. The CDR3 loop is CASSRYRGWDEQYF. In DNA form, the CDR3 reads TGTGCCAGCAGCCGCTACCGGGGCTGGGACGAGCAGTACTTC.

V and J are TRBV29-1 and TRBJ1-1, with 8 bases identical to TRBD1. This CDR3 is 13 amino acids long. V lost 7 bases, J lost 2 bases, and 6 bases stayed unmatched. Germline-derived CDR1 and CDR2 are SQVTM and ANQGSEA. CDR3 loop: CSAWTGLNTEAFF. The DNA for the CDR3 is TGCAGCGCATGGACAGGGCTCAACACTGAAGCTTTCTTT.

Only a few counts were recorded for this clone. The chain recombines TRBV25-1 with TRBJ1-1; D not certain. The germline gives CDR1 MGHDK, CDR2 SYGVNS. Trimming cost V 6 bases and J 7 bases, with 9 bases left between them. The CDR3 is made up of 11 amino acids. This chain's CDR3 is CASSVAVEAFF. The DNA for the CDR3 is TGTGCCAGCAGCGTTGCCGTTGAAGCTTTCTTT.

With respect to this clone: Distinct nucleotide sequences in the sample also encode this CDR3. The chain is built from TRBV7-2 and TRBJ2-7; D gene unclear. Germline CDR1 SGHTA, CDR2 FQGNSA. The ends were cut back, 4 bases at V and 1 base at J, with 5 bases in the middle. The CDR3 has 12 amino acids. Here the CDR3 DNA reads TGTGCCAGCAGCTCCCTTTCCTACGAGCAGTACTTC. Its translation: CASSSLSYEQYF.

The chain uses TRBV2 and TRBJ1-2, with 11 nucleotides matching TRBD1. J lost 6 bases, V lost 6 bases, and 0 bases had no gene match. The CDR3 has 12 amino acids. Germline CDR1 reads SNHLY; CDR2 reads FYNNEI. Here the CDR3 DNA reads TGTGCCAGCAGGGACAGGGGGCATGGCTACACCTTC. Protein sequence: CASRDRGHGYTF.

The genes are TRBV27 and TRBJ2-3; TRBD2 matches at 12 bases. Germline CDR1 and CDR2: MNHEY and SMNVEV (reference sequence). This CDR3 has 18 amino acids. J gave up 0 bases and V 5 bases, and 9 bases lay outside the gene matches. The CDR3 here is CASSVLLAGGWSTDTQYF. CDR3 sequence (DNA): TGTGCCAGCAGTGTCCTTCTAGCGGGGGGGTGGAGCACAGATACGCAGTATTTT.

The rearrangement uses TRBV27 and TRBJ2-5; weak D call: TRBD2 (6 bases). Between the trimmed V and J ends, which lost 5 bases and 4 bases, there was a span of 14 bases. CDR1 is MNHEY, CDR2 SMNVEV, per germline (reference sequence). The CDR3 is made up of 14 amino acids. For the CDR3, the DNA is TGTGCCAGCAGTCCCGGGGGATTAAGAGAGACCCAGTACTTC. This gives the protein CASSPGGLRETQYF.

The rearrangement links TRBV12-5 to TRBJ1-2; 10 bases are a match to TRBD1. The CDR3 loop spans 15 amino acids. Trimming at V came to 5 bases and at J to 7 bases, leaving 10 bases not matched to a gene. Germline V gives CDR1 LGHNT, CDR2 FRNRAP. The CDR3 loop reads CASGSSDRGFAGYTF. The CDR3 bases are TGTGCTAGTGGTAGCTCGGACAGGGGGTTTGCTGGCTACACCTTC.

The chain couples TRBV27 to TRBJ1-2; TRBD1 might be the D (5 bases). The germline gives CDR1 MNHEY, CDR2 SMNVEV (reference sequence). The CDR3 extends over 16 amino acids. Trimming took off 2 bases at V and 0 bases at J, with 13 bases between the two ends. CDR3 amino acids: CASSLVGEEANYGYTF. In nucleotides, the CDR3 is TGTGCCAGCAGTTTAGTGGGGGAGGAGGCTAACTATGGCTACACCTTC.

The chain combines TRBV9 with TRBJ1-4, with D maybe TRBD1 (5 bases). Looked up from germline, CDR1 is SGDLS and CDR2 is YYNGEE. The CDR3 contains 15 residues. V was trimmed by 0 bases and J by 8 bases, leaving 14 bases between them. The CDR3 DNA is TGTGCCAGCAGCGTAGGCCCTGGGACCAACGAAAAACTGTTTTTT. Protein product: CASSVGPGTNEKLFF.

The chain joins TRBV20-1 to TRBJ1-1; TRBD1 is a possible D gene (5 bases). Per germline, CDR1 DFQATT and CDR2 SNEGSKA (reference sequence). The germline V and J ends were trimmed by 3 bases and 5 bases, with 10 bases remaining between them. CDR3 size: 12 residues. CDR3 sequence reads: CSASRGGTEAFF. CDR3 coding DNA: TGCAGTGCTAGTCGCGGGGGGACTGAAGCTTTCTTT.

The chain combines TRBV4-3 with TRBJ2-7; the D call may be TRBD1 or TRBD2 (5 bases each). The CDR3 has 13 amino acids. V lost 0 bases, J lost 6 bases, and 9 bases lay in between. Germline CDR1 reads LGHNA; CDR2 reads YSLEER. CDR3 bases: TGCGCCAGCAGCCAAGATGGGGGTTCCGAGCAGTACTTC. As protein: CASSQDGGSEQYF.